Each of the 32 T cell receptor beta chains below was sequenced from the same sample in a study of glioma-infiltrating T cells. TCR alpha and beta CDR3 regions were amplified from RNA using iRepertoire nested multiplex PCR. Using its own MiXCR run on the multiplex PCR reads, TCRdb lists one record per CDR3 protein. Of some 90,000 distinct CDR3 sequences in the sample, roughly 39% were seen once. Sequencing was performed on glioma tissue, nonneoplastic brain tissue, or PBMCs (not recorded which). These receptors originate from a human donor with low-grade glioma or glioblastoma, undergoing nonglioma brain surgery, or in good health (not recorded which).

Notes on this clonotype: A much larger clone differs by one base, so this may be a read error. This chain connects TRBV4-1 to TRBJ2-1, with 12 bases lining up with TRBD1. The CDR3 is made up of 16 amino acids. The germline gives CDR1 MGHRA, CDR2 YSYEKL. CDR3 in amino acids: CASSPLGQGAYNERFF. The CDR3 region has the DNA TGCGCCAGCAGCCCCCTGGGACAGGGGGCCTACAATGAGCGGTTCTTC.

This clonotype occurred many times. The chain couples TRBV4-1 to TRBJ2-2; D unclear. V was pared by 0 bases and J by 4 bases, with 12 bases between. CDR1 is MGHRA and CDR2 is YSYEKL in the germline V gene. This CDR3 is 16 amino acids long. The CDR3 here is CASSQDQHSATGELFF. The DNA for the CDR3 is TGCGCCAGCAGCCAAGATCAACATTCTGCCACCGGGGAGCTGTTTTTT.

V and J are TRBV6-1 and TRBJ2-7; the match to TRBD1 covers 9 bases. This CDR3 is built from 14 residues. J lost 5 bases, V lost 2 bases, and 4 bases had no gene match. CDR1 and CDR2 from the germline V gene are MNHNS and SASEGT. DNA of the CDR3: TGTGCCAGCAGTGAAACGGGACAGGGCCACGAGCAGTACTTC. This encodes CASSETGQGHEQYF.

This clonotype came up many times. This chain links TRBV6-1 with TRBJ2-3; no clear D. This CDR3 comprises 13 residues. Germline values: CDR1 MNHNS, CDR2 SASEGT. V lost 5 bases and J 4 bases, leaving 10 bases between the germline ends. This CDR3 reads CASSPHEPDTQYF. CDR3 bases: TGTGCCAGCAGTCCCCATGAACCAGATACGCAGTATTTT.

The table lists this clonotype with many counts. The V call is TRBV2, the J call TRBJ1-1; D perhaps matches TRBD1 (5 bases). The V end was cut by 7 bases, the J end by 6 bases, with 18 bases between. Germline loops: CDR1 SNHLY, CDR2 FYNNEI. The CDR3 totals 14 residues. The CDR3 DNA reads TGTGCCAGCAACCGCCGGGCTGAAGGGGCTGAAGCTTTCTTT. Protein: CASNRRAEGAEAFF.

This clonotype has ten or more counts. The gene calls are TRBV29-1 and TRBJ2-3, with D perhaps given as TRBD1 or TRBD2 (5 bases each). Germline CDR1 SQVTM, CDR2 ANQGSEA. The CDR3 length is 12 residues. Trimming stripped 4 bases from V and 3 bases from J, with 8 bases between. CDR3 region: CSVGGGTDTQYF. CDR3 in DNA: TGCAGCGTTGGTGGGGGAACAGATACGCAGTATTTT.

As to this clonotype: At one end, the junction sequence differs from germline, possibly due to a read error. The gene calls are TRBV20-1 and TRBJ1-4, with D possibly TRBD1 on 5 matching bases. Germline CDR1 is DFQATT and CDR2 is SNEGSKA (reference sequence). The CDR3 contains 15 residues. The CDR3 sequence: CSARRRDPTNEKLFF. For the CDR3, the DNA is TGCAGCGCTAGACGAAGGGACCCAACTAATGAAAAACTGTTTTTT.

This clonotype occurred many times. The V call is TRBV7-9, the J call TRBJ1-2, with D possibly matching TRBD1 (6 bases). V lost 1 base and J lost 13, with 19 bases in between. This CDR3 region has 14 residues. CDR1 and CDR2 (germline): SEHNR, FQNEAQ (reference sequence). CDR3 in amino acids: CASSLGTVVEIRTF. In DNA, the CDR3 is TGTGCCAGCAGCTTAGGGACAGTCGTAGAAATCCGCACCTTC.

This clonotype was detected many times. The rearrangement uses TRBV25-1 and TRBJ2-7, with D unresolved. The V end lost 5 bases, the J end lost 7 bases, and 12 bases lay between the germline ends. The germline V gene encodes CDR1 MGHDK and CDR2 SYGVNS. This CDR3 has 12 amino acids. DNA of the CDR3: TGTGCCAGCAGTTTTCCCGTGGGGGAGCAGTACTTC. Residues: CASSFPVGEQYF.

At least ten counts were recorded for this clonotype. The rearrangement uses TRBV29-1 and TRBJ1-5, with TRBD1 identical over 8 bases. The CDR3 runs to 12 residues. CDR1 and CDR2 from the germline V gene are SQVTM and ANQGSEA. After removal of 7 bases from V and 4 bases from J, the junction contained 3 bases not matched to a gene. CDR3 amino acids: CSARQGNQPQHF. For the CDR3, the DNA is TGCAGCGCCCGACAGGGGAATCAGCCCCAGCATTTT.

As for this clonotype: Germline is not matched at one junction end, which may reflect a read error. The chain uses TRBV6-2 or TRBV6-3 and TRBJ2-3, with a weak D call TRBD1 (5 bases). CDR1 and CDR2 (germline): MNHEY, SVGEGT. This CDR3 contains 13 residues. CDR3 in DNA: TGTGCCAGCAGTTACCTCGGCACAGGTACGCAGTATTTT. Amino acid sequence: CASSYLGTGTQYF.

A note on this clonotype: One end of the junction fails to match germline, which may point to a read error. This chain joins TRBV19 and TRBJ2-1, with 7 bases aligning to TRBD1. This CDR3 has 15 residues. Germline CDR1 reads LNHDA; CDR2 reads SQIVND (reference sequence). The CDR3, as DNA: TGTGCCAGTAGTGTTCGGTCAGGGGGTTACAACGAGCAGTTCTTC. It yields the protein CASSVRSGGYNEQFF.

About this clonotype: This could be a read error, since a much larger clone is one nucleotide away. V usage is TRBV5-1 and J usage is TRBJ1-1, with unresolved D. CDR1 SGHRS and CDR2 YFSETQ come from the germline V gene. This CDR3 spans 16 amino acids. Deletions cut 0 bases from V and 4 bases from J, with 16 bases between. CDR3 residues: CASSLDHQIGSTEAFF. DNA for the CDR3: TGCGCCAGCAGCTTGGATCACCAAATTGGGTCCACTGAAGCTTTCTTT.

The chain links TRBV14 to TRBJ1-2; D is possibly TRBD1 (6 bases). The CDR3 consists of 13 residues. V gave up 6 bases and J gave up 11 bases, with 19 bases separating them. CDR1 SGHDN and CDR2 FVKESK come from the germline V gene. The CDR3 spells CASRRARGGGYTF. The DNA for the CDR3 is TGTGCCAGCAGACGGGCCAGGGGAGGTGGTTACACCTTC.

This clonotype occurred many times. J is TRBJ2-5 and V is TRBV7-9; a weak D match, TRBD2 (5 bases). Trimming took off 5 bases at V and 3 bases at J, with 10 bases between the two ends. The length of the CDR3 is 13 residues. Per germline, CDR1 SEHNR and CDR2 FQNEAQ (reference sequence). DNA of the CDR3: TGTGCCAGCAGCCGAGGAGCGGAAGAGACCCAGTACTTC. This gives the protein CASSRGAEETQYF.

This clonotype has a count of ten or more. This chain links TRBV2 with TRBJ2-1; TRBD2 is a possible D gene (6 bases). This CDR3 contains 12 residues. Per the germline V gene, CDR1 is SNHLY and CDR2 is FYNNEI. The germline V and J ends were trimmed by 6 bases and 10 bases, with 13 bases remaining between them. CDR3 nucleotide sequence: TGTGCCAGCAGGAGGGACTCACCGGAGCAGTTCTTC. It codes for CASRRDSPEQFF. Full variable domain (remainder filled in from reference TRBV2 and TRBJ2-1): EPEVTQTPSHQVTQMGQEVILRCVPISNHLYFYWYRQILGQKVEFLVSFYNNEISEKSEIFDDQFSVERPDGSNFTLKIRSTKLEDSAMYFCASRRDSPEQFFGPGTRLTVL.

About this clonotype: Being one base from a much bigger clone, this may be a read error. The CDR3 protein is CASTTGGDTQCF. The DNA for the CDR3 is TGTGCCAGCACAACGGGGGGTGATACGCAGTGTTTT. The chain employs TRBV7-9 and TRBJ2-3; the match to TRBD2 covers 7 bases. Germline V gene lookup returns CDR1 SEHNR and CDR2 FQNEAQ (reference sequence). This CDR3 is built from 12 residues.

This clonotype was seen many times. J is TRBJ2-3 and V is TRBV6-5; the D gene could be TRBD1 or TRBD2 (5 bases each). Trimming took 2 bases from V and 0 from J, leaving 9 bases between them. CDR3 size: 15 residues. CDR1 MNHEY and CDR2 SVGAGI come from the germline V gene. The CDR3 DNA follows: TGTGCCAGCAGTTACGTGGGACGGAGCACAGATACGCAGTATTTT. Its translation: CASSYVGRSTDTQYF.

At least ten counts were recorded for this clonotype. The chain carries TRBV29-1 and TRBJ2-5, with D perhaps TRBD1 (6 bases). Germline CDR1 SQVTM, CDR2 ANQGSEA. The V end was cut by 6 bases, the J end by 2 bases, with 10 bases between. This CDR3 contains 12 residues. The CDR3 loop is CSVSRGQETQYF. The CDR3 nucleotides read TGCAGCGTGAGCAGGGGTCAAGAGACCCAGTACTTC.

In its sample, this clonotype was seen many times. The chain joins TRBV11-3 to TRBJ2-1, with D perhaps assigned TRBD1 or TRBD2 (5 bases each). V was pared by 0 bases and J by 2 bases, with 11 bases between. Per the germline V gene, CDR1 is SGHNT and CDR2 is YENEEA. This CDR3 spans 16 amino acids. In DNA form, the CDR3 reads TGTGCCAGCAGCTTAGAGGGGGAGACAGCCTACAATGAGCAGTTCTTC. Translating it yields CASSLEGETAYNEQFF. The full variable domain, with the rest looked up from reference TRBV11-3 and TRBJ2-1, is EAGVVQSPRYKIIEKKQPVAFWCNPISGHNTLYWYLQNLGQGPELLIRYENEEAVDDSQLPKDRFSAERLKGVDSTLKIQPAELGDSAVYLCASSLEGETAYNEQFFGPGTRLTVL.

As for this clonotype: It may be a read error: a sequence one base away is much more abundant. The chain couples TRBV5-1 to TRBJ1-3; D is unclear. Germline-derived CDR1 and CDR2 are SGHRS and YFSETQ. CDR3 length: 15 amino acids. The CDR3 loop is CASSLEASSGDTIYF. The CDR3 DNA reads as TGCGCCAGCAGCTTGGAGGCCAGCTCTGGAGACACCATATATTTT.

In regard to this clonotype: Its ends do not fully match the called genes, so a read error is possible. V is TRBV4-2 and J is TRBJ2-1; D tentatively reads TRBD1 or TRBD2 (5 bases each). The CDR3 has 15 amino acids. Germline V gene sequence: CDR1 LGHNA, CDR2 YNFKEQ. CDR3 residues: CTSRTTGAIYNEQFF. The CDR3 DNA reads TGTACCAGCAGGACGACCGGGGCCATCTACAATGAGCAGTTCTTC.

Ten or more counts support this clonotype. The chain employs TRBV18 and TRBJ2-7; 7 bases are a match to TRBD2. The CDR3 contains 13 residues. Germline CDR1 and CDR2: KGHSH and LQKENI. With 5 bases clipped from V and 2 bases from J, the junction kept 3 bases outside the gene matches. CDR3 sequence (DNA): TGTGCCAGCTCAACGGGAGGCACCTACGAGCAGTACTTC. Protein sequence: CASSTGGTYEQYF.

This clonotype was seen many times. The V and J genes are TRBV5-1 and TRBJ2-1; 12 positions agree with TRBD2. The junction had 5 bases not matched to a gene; V was cut back by 3 bases and J by 7 bases. The CDR3 spans 15 residues. Germline V gene sequence: CDR1 SGHRS, CDR2 YFSETQ. DNA of the CDR3: TGCGCCAGCAGCTACCTAGCGGGAGGGAAGAATGAGCAGTTCTTC. It yields the protein CASSYLAGGKNEQFF.

This clonotype was seen at least ten times. The chain employs TRBV19 and TRBJ2-7; 8 nucleotides match TRBD1. CDR3 size: 15 residues. Per the germline V gene, CDR1 is LNHDA and CDR2 is SQIVND (reference sequence). The V segment lost 8 bases and the J segment 1 base; nucleotides outside the gene matches: 10. The CDR3 sequence: CASAKTGTGSYEQYF. As DNA, the CDR3 is TGTGCCAGTGCCAAAACCGGGACAGGATCCTACGAGCAGTACTTC.

This clonotype was counted ten times or more. The chain combines TRBV12-3 or TRBV12-4 with TRBJ1-2, with a weak D call TRBD1 (6 bases). Trimming cost V 3 bases and J 2 bases, with 10 bases left between them. The CDR3 loop spans 14 amino acids. The chain's CDR3 is CASSFYGGNYGYTF. CDR3 in DNA: TGTGCCAGCAGTTTTTACGGGGGCAACTATGGCTACACCTTC.

The chain is built from TRBV29-1 and TRBJ1-1; D remains unclear. Germline V CDR1 and CDR2: SQVTM, ANQGSEA. With 4 bases removed from V and 7 bases from J, the gap between germline ends came to 16 bases. The CDR3 sequence is 13 residues long. CDR3 sequence reads: CSVVGGSTNEAFF. As DNA, the CDR3 is TGCAGCGTTGTGGGTGGCAGTACCAATGAAGCTTTCTTT.

This clonotype was recorded at least ten times. The chain combines TRBV6-2 or TRBV6-3 with TRBJ2-5; D remains unclear. Deletions cut 6 bases from V and 2 bases from J, with 13 bases between. The CDR3 is 14 residues long. Per the germline V gene, CDR1 is MNHEY and CDR2 is SVGEGT. DNA for the CDR3: TGTGCCAGCAGAAAGGACCGCAAGCAAGAGACCCAGTACTTC. Translation: CASRKDRKQETQYF.

This clonotype has more than one count but fewer than ten. A much larger clone differs by one base, so this may be a read error. The gene calls are TRBV5-5 and TRBJ2-1, with D possibly being TRBD1 or TRBD2 (5 bases each). CDR3 size: 14 residues. Trimming took 6 bases from V and 2 from J, leaving 12 bases between them. CDR1 is SGHKS and CDR2 is YYEKEE in the germline V gene (reference sequence). The CDR3 is CASTLRGPYNEQFF. CDR3 DNA sequence: TGTGCCAGCACCCTACGGGGCCCCTACAATGAGCAGTTCTTC. The variable domain in full, with the rest retrieved from reference TRBV5-5 and TRBJ2-1, is DAGVTQSPTHLIKTRGQQVTLRCSPISGHKSVSWYQQVLGQGPQFIFQYYEKEERGRGNFPDRFSARQFPNYSSELNVNALLLGDSALYLCASTLRGPYNEQFFGPGTRLTVL.

As concerns this clonotype: Since a much larger clone is just one base distant, this may be a read error. The chain combines TRBV5-1 with TRBJ1-2, with D perhaps TRBD1 (5 bases). The V and J ends lost 0 bases and 7 bases respectively, with 13 bases between them. The CDR3 has 14 residues. Germline values: CDR1 SGHRS, CDR2 YFSETQ. CDR3: CASSLGHGALGYTF. In DNA form, the CDR3 reads TGCGCCAGCAGCTTGGGGCATGGGGCGCTTGGCTACACCTTC.

This clonotype was recorded at least ten times. The gene calls are TRBV28 and TRBJ2-2, with 7 bases aligning to TRBD2. The CDR3 consists of 14 residues. After removal of 8 bases from V and 1 base from J, the junction contained 4 bases not matched to a gene. CDR1 is MDHEN and CDR2 is SYDVKM in the germline V gene. The DNA for the CDR3 is TGTGCCAGCTTGAAGCGGGGGAACACCGGGGAGCTGTTTTTT. It translates to CASLKRGNTGELFF.

This clonotype was recorded many times. The gene calls are TRBV4-1 and TRBJ2-5, with D unresolved. Trimming removed 0 bases at V and 1 base at J, with 6 bases between. The CDR3 sequence is 14 residues long. The V gene's germline CDR1 is MGHRA and CDR2 YSYEKL. The CDR3 region is CASSQDALQETQYF. CDR3 nucleotides: TGCGCCAGCAGCCAAGACGCCCTCCAAGAGACCCAGTACTTC.